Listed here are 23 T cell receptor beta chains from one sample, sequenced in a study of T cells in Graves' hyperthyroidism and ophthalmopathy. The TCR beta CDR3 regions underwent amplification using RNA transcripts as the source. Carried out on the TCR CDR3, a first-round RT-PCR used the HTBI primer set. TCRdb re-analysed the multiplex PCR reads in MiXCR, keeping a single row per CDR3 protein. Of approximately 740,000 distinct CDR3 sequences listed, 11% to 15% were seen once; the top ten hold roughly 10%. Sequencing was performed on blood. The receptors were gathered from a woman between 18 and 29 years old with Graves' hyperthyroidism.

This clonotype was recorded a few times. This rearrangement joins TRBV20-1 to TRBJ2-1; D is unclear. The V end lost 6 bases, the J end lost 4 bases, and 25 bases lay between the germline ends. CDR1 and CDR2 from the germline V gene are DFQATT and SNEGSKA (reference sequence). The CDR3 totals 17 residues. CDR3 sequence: CSADHRQTQKAYNEQFF. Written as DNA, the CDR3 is TGCAGTGCAGATCACCGCCAGACTCAAAAGGCTTACAATGAGCAGTTCTTC.

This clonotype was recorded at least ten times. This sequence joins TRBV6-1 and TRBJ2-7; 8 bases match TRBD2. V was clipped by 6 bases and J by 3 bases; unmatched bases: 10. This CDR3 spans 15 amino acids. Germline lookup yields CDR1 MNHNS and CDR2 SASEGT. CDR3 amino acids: CASRTPRAGGYEQYF. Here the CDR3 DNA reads TGTGCCAGCAGAACACCTCGGGCGGGGGGCTACGAGCAGTACTTC.

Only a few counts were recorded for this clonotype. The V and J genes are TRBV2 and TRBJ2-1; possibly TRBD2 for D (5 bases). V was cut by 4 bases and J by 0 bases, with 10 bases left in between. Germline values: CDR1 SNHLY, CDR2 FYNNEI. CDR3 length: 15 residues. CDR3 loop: CASSVQRYSYNEQFF. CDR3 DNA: TGTGCCAGCAGTGTACAGCGGTACTCCTACAATGAGCAGTTCTTC.

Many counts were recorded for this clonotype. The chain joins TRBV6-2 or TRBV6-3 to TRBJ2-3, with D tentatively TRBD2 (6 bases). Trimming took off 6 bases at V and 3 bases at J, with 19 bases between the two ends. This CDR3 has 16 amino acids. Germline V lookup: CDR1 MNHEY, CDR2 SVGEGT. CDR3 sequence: CASSSRGLASTDTQYF. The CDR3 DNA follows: TGTGCCAGCAGCTCCCGGGGCCTAGCGTCGACAGATACGCAGTATTTT.

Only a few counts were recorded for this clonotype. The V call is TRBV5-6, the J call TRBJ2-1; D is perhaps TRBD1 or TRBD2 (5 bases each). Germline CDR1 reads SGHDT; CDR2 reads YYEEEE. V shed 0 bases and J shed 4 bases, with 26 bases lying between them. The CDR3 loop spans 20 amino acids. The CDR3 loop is CASSLGTWGRFTVPYNEQFF. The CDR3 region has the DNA TGTGCCAGCAGCTTGGGCACCTGGGGACGTTTTACCGTACCGTACAATGAGCAGTTCTTC.

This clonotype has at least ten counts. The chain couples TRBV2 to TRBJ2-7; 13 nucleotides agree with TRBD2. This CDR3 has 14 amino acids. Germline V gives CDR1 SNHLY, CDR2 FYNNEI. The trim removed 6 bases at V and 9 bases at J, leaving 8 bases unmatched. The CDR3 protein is CASRVLAGGPGQYF. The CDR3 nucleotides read TGTGCCAGCAGGGTACTAGCGGGAGGGCCGGGGCAGTACTTC.

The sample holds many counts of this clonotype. The CDR3 DNA sequence: TGTGCCAGCAGTGGCGGGACTCCGGCCCCCCTATATGGCTACACCTTC. This translates into CASSGGTPAPLYGYTF. The chain couples TRBV6-1 to TRBJ1-2; tentative D call: TRBD1 (5 bases). Deletions cut 4 bases from V and 5 bases from J, with 20 bases between. This CDR3 region has 16 residues. CDR1 and CDR2 (germline): MNHNS, SASEGT.

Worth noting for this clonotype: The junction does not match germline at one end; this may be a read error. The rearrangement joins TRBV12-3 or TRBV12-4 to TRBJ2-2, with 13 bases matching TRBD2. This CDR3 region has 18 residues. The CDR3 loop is CASRLSLAGGGYGGELFF. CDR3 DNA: TGTGCCAGCCGTTTGTCACTAGCGGGGGGGGGGTATGGAGGGGAGCTGTTTTTT.

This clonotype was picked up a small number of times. The CDR3 loop is CASSFGLAELSGANVLTF. DNA of the CDR3: TGTGCCAGCAGCTTCGGACTAGCGGAACTCTCTGGGGCCAACGTCCTGACTTTC. The chain has TRBV12-3 or TRBV12-4 and TRBJ2-6; TRBD2 aligns across 10 bases. This CDR3 has 18 amino acids. Trimming cost V 6 bases and J 0 bases; bases outside gene matches: 8.

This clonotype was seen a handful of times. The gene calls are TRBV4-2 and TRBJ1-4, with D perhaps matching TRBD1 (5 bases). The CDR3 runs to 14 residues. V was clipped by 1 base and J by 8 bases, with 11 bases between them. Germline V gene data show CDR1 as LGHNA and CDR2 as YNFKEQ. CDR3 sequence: CASSQAGSGEKLFF. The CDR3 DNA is TGTGCCAGCAGCCAAGCAGGGAGTGGAGAAAAACTGTTTTTT.

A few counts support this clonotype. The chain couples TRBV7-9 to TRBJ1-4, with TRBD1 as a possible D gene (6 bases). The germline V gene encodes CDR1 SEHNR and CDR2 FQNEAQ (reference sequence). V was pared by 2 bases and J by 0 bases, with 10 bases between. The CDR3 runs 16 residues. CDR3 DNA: TGTGCCAGCAGCTTACCAGGACAGACAACTAATGAAAAACTGTTTTTT. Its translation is CASSLPGQTTNEKLFF. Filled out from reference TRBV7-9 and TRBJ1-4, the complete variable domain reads DTGVSQNPRHKITKRGQNVTFRCDPISEHNRLYWYRQTLGQGPEFLTYFQNEAQLEKSRLLSDRFSAERPKGSFSTLEIQRTEQGDSAMYLCASSLPGQTTNEKLFFGSGTQLSVL.

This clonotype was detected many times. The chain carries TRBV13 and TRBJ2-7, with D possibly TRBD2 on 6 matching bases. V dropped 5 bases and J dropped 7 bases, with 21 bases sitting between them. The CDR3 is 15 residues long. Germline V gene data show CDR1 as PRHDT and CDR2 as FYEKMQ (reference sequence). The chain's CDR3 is CASSLTGAGWREQYF. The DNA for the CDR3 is TGTGCCAGCAGCCTTACTGGCGCGGGATGGAGGGAGCAGTACTTC.

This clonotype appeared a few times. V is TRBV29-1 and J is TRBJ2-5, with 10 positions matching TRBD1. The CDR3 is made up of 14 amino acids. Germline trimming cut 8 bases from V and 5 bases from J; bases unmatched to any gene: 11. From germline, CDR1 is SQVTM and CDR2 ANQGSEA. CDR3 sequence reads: CSIKPGQGTETQYF. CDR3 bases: TGCAGCATCAAACCGGGACAGGGGACCGAGACCCAGTACTTC.

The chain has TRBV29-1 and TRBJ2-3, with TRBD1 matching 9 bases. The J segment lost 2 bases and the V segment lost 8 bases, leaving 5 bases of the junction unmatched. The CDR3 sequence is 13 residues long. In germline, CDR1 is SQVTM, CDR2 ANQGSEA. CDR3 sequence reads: CSFRTGDTDTQYF. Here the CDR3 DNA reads TGCAGCTTTCGGACAGGGGACACAGATACGCAGTATTTT.

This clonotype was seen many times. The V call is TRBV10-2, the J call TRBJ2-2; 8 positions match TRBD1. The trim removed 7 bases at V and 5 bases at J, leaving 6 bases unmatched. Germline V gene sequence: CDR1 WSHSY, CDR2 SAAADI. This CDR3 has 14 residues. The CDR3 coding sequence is TGCGCCAGCACGGGCAGGGGGCGAACCGGGGAGCTGTTTTTT. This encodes CASTGRGRTGELFF.

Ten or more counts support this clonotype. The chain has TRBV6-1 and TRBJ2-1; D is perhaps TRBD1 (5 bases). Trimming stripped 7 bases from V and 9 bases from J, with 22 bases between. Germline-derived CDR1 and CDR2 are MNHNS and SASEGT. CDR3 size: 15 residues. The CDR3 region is CASIDSREGPGEQFF. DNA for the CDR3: TGTGCCAGCATCGACTCCAGGGAAGGTCCGGGTGAGCAGTTCTTC.

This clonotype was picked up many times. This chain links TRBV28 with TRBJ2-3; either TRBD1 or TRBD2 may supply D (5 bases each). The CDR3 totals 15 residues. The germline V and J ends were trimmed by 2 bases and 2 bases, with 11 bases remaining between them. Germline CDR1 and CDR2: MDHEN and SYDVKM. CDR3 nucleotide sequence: TGTGCCAGCAGTTTAGGGGGAGCCTTCACAGATACGCAGTATTTT. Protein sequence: CASSLGGAFTDTQYF.

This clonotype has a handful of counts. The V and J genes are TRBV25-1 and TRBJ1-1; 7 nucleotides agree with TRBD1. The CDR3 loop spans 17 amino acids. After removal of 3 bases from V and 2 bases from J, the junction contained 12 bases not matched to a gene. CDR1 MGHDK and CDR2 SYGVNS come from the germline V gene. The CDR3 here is CASSDLGRGATNTEAFF. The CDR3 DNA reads TGTGCCAGCAGTGATTTGGGCAGGGGGGCCACAAACACTGAAGCTTTCTTT.

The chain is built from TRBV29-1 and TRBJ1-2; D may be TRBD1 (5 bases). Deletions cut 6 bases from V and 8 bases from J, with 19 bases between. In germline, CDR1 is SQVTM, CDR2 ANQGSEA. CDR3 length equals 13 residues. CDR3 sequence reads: CSVNRGTSPGYTF. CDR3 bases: TGCAGCGTCAATCGAGGGACCTCTCCCGGCTACACCTTC.

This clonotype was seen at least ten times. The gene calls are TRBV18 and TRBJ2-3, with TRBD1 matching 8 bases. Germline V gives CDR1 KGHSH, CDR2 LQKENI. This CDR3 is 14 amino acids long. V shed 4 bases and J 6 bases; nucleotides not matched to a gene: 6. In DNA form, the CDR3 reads TGTGCCAGCTCACATGGACAGGGTATGGATACGCAGTATTTT. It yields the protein CASSHGQGMDTQYF. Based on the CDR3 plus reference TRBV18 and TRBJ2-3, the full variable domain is NAGVMQNPRHLVRRRGQEARLRCSPMKGHSHVYWYRQLPEEGLKFMVYLQKENIIDESGMPKERFSAEFPKEGPSILRIQQVVRGDSAAYFCASSHGQGMDTQYFGPGTRLTVL.

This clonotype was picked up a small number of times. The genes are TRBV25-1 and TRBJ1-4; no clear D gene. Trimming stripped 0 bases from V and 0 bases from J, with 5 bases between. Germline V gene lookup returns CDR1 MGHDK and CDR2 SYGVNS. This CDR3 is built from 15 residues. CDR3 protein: CASSEYGATNEKLFF. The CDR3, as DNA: TGTGCCAGCAGTGAATATGGGGCAACTAATGAAAAACTGTTTTTT.

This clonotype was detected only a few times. CDR3 loop: CSVGRGGQETQYF. In nucleotides, the CDR3 is TGCAGCGTTGGCAGGGGAGGACAAGAGACCCAGTACTTC. V usage is TRBV29-1 and J usage is TRBJ2-5; the D call may be TRBD1 or TRBD2 (6 bases each). The germline V and J ends were trimmed by 4 bases and 2 bases, with 11 bases remaining between them. The germline CDR1 and CDR2 sequences are SQVTM and ANQGSEA. The CDR3 has 13 amino acids.

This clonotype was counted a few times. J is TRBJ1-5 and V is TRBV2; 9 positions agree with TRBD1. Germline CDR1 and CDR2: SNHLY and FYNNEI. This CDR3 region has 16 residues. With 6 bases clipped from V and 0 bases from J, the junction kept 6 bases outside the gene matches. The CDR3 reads CASSGTGGVSNQPQHF. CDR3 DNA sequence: TGTGCCAGCAGCGGTACAGGGGGCGTTAGCAATCAGCCCCAGCATTTT.